Listed below are T cell receptor beta chains from one sample, sequenced in a study of blood T cell repertoires in COVID-19. Sequencing used immunoSEQ multiplex PCR; TCRdb keeps in-frame clones, though not all of them. The sample lists 30,000 to 40,000 clones; approximately 85% were seen once. The source material was peripheral blood. The receptors were sampled from a man aged 55-75 years with active or convalescent COVID-19. Both conserved end residues are part of each CDR3. The order of the fields is D gene, V gene, clone size, J gene, CDR3 DNA, CDR3 protein. D genes are given only for firm matches. Size is omitted from some rows. Given values are once, few, many or a class for expanded clones.

>.|TRBV11-3|.|TRBJ1-2
TGTGCCAGCAGCCCGCGGGGGGGTGGTCTTGTTGGCTACACCTTC
CASSPRGGGLVGYTF
>.|TRBV27|.|TRBJ2-1
TGTGCCAGCAGTTATTTTTCTGCGGGAAATGAGCAGTTCTTC
CASSYFSAGNEQFF
>TRBD2|TRBV29-1|.|TRBJ2-3
TGCAGCGTCGGGGAGGGACTAGTGAGCACAGATACGCAGTATTTT
CSVGEGLVSTDTQYF
>TRBD1|TRBV6-5|.|TRBJ1-4
TGTGCCAGCTCTACTGACAGGGGTGAAAAACTGTTTTTT
CASSTDRGEKLFF
>.|TRBV5-1|.|TRBJ1-4
TGCGCCAGCAGCGTTGGTTCTCAGGGGCGTGAAAAACTGTTTTTT
CASSVGSQGREKLFF
>.|TRBV10-2|once|TRBJ1-6
TGCGCCAGCAGAGAATACCTACAGGTCGGGTACAGGCGTTCACCCCTCCACTTT
CASREYLQVGYRRSPLHF
>TRBD2|TRBV9|.|TRBJ2-1
TGTGCCAGCAGCGAGGGACTAGCGGGGGGTTATAGCTCCTACAATGAGCAGTTCTTC
CASSEGLAGGYSSYNEQFF
>.|TRBV3-1/TRBV3-2|.|TRBJ2-3
TGTGCCAGCAGCCAAGATGAGGCTGGCACAGATACGCAGTATTTT
CASSQDEAGTDTQYF
>.|TRBV15|.|TRBJ1-1
TGTGCCACACGTCAGGGCCGAAGGACTGAAGCTTTCTTT
CATRQGRRTEAFF
>.|TRBV5-1|.|TRBJ2-2
TGCGCCAGCACCTCTTTCTTCTACGACAGAACGAACACCGGGGAGCTGTTTTTT
CASTSFFYDRTNTGELFF
>.|TRBV7-2|.|TRBJ1-2
TGTGCCAGCAGCTTAGTTGGCGGGCAGAACTATGGCTACACCTTC
CASSLVGGQNYGYTF
>.|TRBV6-5|.|TRBJ1-1
TGTGCCAGCAGTCAACAGAGGGTAAACACTGAAGCTTTCTTT
CASSQQRVNTEAFF
>TRBD2|TRBV5-4|.|TRBJ2-2
TGTGCCAGCAGCCCGGGGGGGCTAGCGGGGACCGGGGAGCTGTTTTTT
CASSPGGLAGTGELFF
>.|TRBV19|.|TRBJ2-3
TGTGCCAGTAGTGTATTGTCAGGGGATAGCACAGATACGCAGTATTTT
CASSVLSGDSTDTQYF
>.|TRBV2|.|TRBJ1-1
TGTGCCAGCAGTAAAGGACAGTTGAACACTGAAGCTTTCTTT
CASSKGQLNTEAFF
>.|TRBV28|.|TRBJ1-5
TGTGCCAGCAGTTTCGCGACAGTCAATCAGCCCCAGCATTTT
CASSFATVNQPQHF
>.|TRBV13|.|TRBJ2-1
TGTGCCAGCAGCCATTCGGGAACCTACAATGAGCAGTTCTTC
CASSHSGTYNEQFF
>TRBD1|TRBV3-1/TRBV3-2|.|TRBJ1-1
TGTGCCAGCAGCCTGGACAGGGGGCGAGGAGCTTTCTTT
CASSLDRGRGAFF
>TRBD1|TRBV6-5|.|TRBJ1-5
TGTGCCAGCAGTCCTCGACAGGGTAGCAATCAGCCCCAGCATTTT
CASSPRQGSNQPQHF
>.|TRBV7-9|.|TRBJ1-5
TGTGCCAGCACGACGGGCAATCAGCCCCAGCATTTT
CASTTGNQPQHF
>TRBD1|TRBV19|.|TRBJ1-5
TGTGCCAGTAGTGCCCGGACAGGGCCCAATCAGCCCCAGCATTTT
CASSARTGPNQPQHF
>.|TRBV28|.|TRBJ1-6
TGTGCCAGCAGGCCACAGGGCACCTATAATTCACCCCTCCACTTT
CASRPQGTYNSPLHF
>.|TRBV2|.|TRBJ2-2
TGTGCCAGCCATAATAGGGGCGGGGAGCTGTTTTTT
CASHNRGGELFF
>TRBD1|TRBV24-1|.|TRBJ1-4
TGTGCCACAGTGAAAGCCGGGACAGAGCCCGCTGCGACTAATGAAAAACTGTTTTTT
CATVKAGTEPAATNEKLFF
>.|TRBV2|few|TRBJ1-4
TGTGCCAGCAGTGGGCTGGTGAATGAAAAACTGTTTTTT
CASSGLVNEKLFF
>.|TRBV3-1/TRBV3-2|.|TRBJ1-2
TGTGCCAGCAGCCAAGTGACAAGCTATGGCTACACCTTC
CASSQVTSYGYTF
>.|TRBV10-3|.|TRBJ1-4
TGTGCCACGTCGGTACCAACTAATGAAAAACTGTTTTTT
CATSVPTNEKLFF
>.|TRBV18|.|TRBJ2-3
TGTGCCAGCTCACCACCGGCCTCAGATACGCAGTATTTT
CASSPPASDTQYF
>.|TRBV11-2|.|TRBJ2-5
TGTGCCAGCAGCTTAGACCCCCCGGGGGTACTGGGGGATGAGACCCAGTACTTC
CASSLDPPGVLGDETQYF
>TRBD1|TRBV11-2|.|TRBJ1-6
TGTGCCAGCAGCCCCATTCGCCGGACAGGGTTCGAGTCACCCCTCCACTTT
CASSPIRRTGFESPLHF
>.|TRBV7-2|.|TRBJ2-1
TGTGCCAGCAGCTTAGTGGGGGGCTCCTACAATGAGCAGTTCTTC
CASSLVGGSYNEQFF
>.|TRBV15|once|TRBJ2-4
TGTGCCACCAGCGGAGAGGATTGGGGGAGGGGGGTCGCCAAAAACATTCAGTACTTC
CATSGEDWGRGVAKNIQYF
>.|TRBV7-8|few|TRBJ1-6
TGTGCCAGCAGCCCCGTTAATTCACCCCTCCACTTT
CASSPVNSPLHF
>.|TRBV29-1|once|TRBJ1-4
TGCAGCGTTGAAGATCTGGAGCGGGGGTGGACTAATGAAAAACTGTTTTTT
CSVEDLERGWTNEKLFF
>TRBD1|TRBV6-6|.|TRBJ1-2
TGTGCCAGCAGTTACGGGACAGGGGGAGGCTACACCTTC
CASSYGTGGGYTF
>TRBD2|TRBV6-1|.|TRBJ2-1
TGTGCCAGCAGTGACGCGGGAGGGCCGGATGAGCAGTTCTTC
CASSDAGGPDEQFF
>.|TRBV20-1|.|TRBJ2-3
TGCAGTGCCCCTCGAAGGGGTACGCAGTATTTT
CSAPRRGTQYF
>.|TRBV19|.|TRBJ1-1
TGTGCCAGTAGTATCGACTCGGGGAACACTGAAGCTTTCTTT
CASSIDSGNTEAFF
>.|TRBV19|.|TRBJ1-2
TGTGCCAGTACCGACAGACACGAACGACCGAACTATGGCTACACCTTC
CASTDRHERPNYGYTF
>TRBD1|TRBV5-4|.|TRBJ1-2
TGTGCCAGCAGCCGACAAAACAGTGACAGGGGGCATGGCTACACCTTC
CASSRQNSDRGHGYTF
>TRBD2|TRBV7-9|.|TRBJ2-1
TGTGCCAGCAGATCCGGGACTACCCCCTCGGAGCAGTTCTTC
CASRSGTTPSEQFF
>.|TRBV7-6|once|TRBJ2-1
TGTGCCAGCAGCTTAGGGGGCGGTGAGCAGTTCTTC
CASSLGGGEQFF
>.|TRBV6-2/TRBV6-3|.|TRBJ2-3
TGTGCCAGCAGTTACTCGACTGTCCAGGGTAGCACAGATACGCAGTATTTT
CASSYSTVQGSTDTQYF
>.|TRBV2|.|TRBJ2-1
TGTGCCAGCAGTGTCTCCGGGAGCTCCTACAATGAGCAGTTCTTC
CASSVSGSSYNEQFF
>.|TRBV28|.|TRBJ1-2
TGTGCCAGCAGCCCCGTCGCGAGCTATGGCTACACCTTC
CASSPVASYGYTF
>.|TRBV19|once|TRBJ1-5
TGTGCCAGTAACGGTCCAGGGTATAGCAATCAGCCCCAGCATTTT
CASNGPGYSNQPQHF
>.|TRBV27|.|TRBJ1-4
TGTGCCAGCAGTTTGGGGGGGCGGTCTAATGAAAAACTGTTTTTT
CASSLGGRSNEKLFF
>.|TRBV5-1|.|TRBJ1-1
TGCGCCAGCAGTTTGGACGTGGGGAGCACTGAAGCTTTCTTT
CASSLDVGSTEAFF
>TRBD1|TRBV6-5|few|TRBJ1-1
TGTGCCAGCAGTTACAGGGGGCGGAACACTGAAGCTTTCTTT
CASSYRGRNTEAFF
>TRBD1|TRBV6-5|.|TRBJ2-5
TGTGCCAGCAGTTCTGGGACAGGGTTGGGCAAGACCCAGTACTTC
CASSSGTGLGKTQYF
>.|TRBV11-3|.|TRBJ2-1
TGTGCCAGCAGCTTAGGTCAGGCCATTTTGAACAATGAGCAGTTCTTC
CASSLGQAILNNEQFF
>TRBD2|TRBV3-1/TRBV3-2|.|TRBJ2-5
TGTGCCAGCAGCCAAGAGTTTTGGGGGGGAGAGACCCAGTACTTC
CASSQEFWGGETQYF
>TRBD1|TRBV5-1|.|TRBJ1-1
TGCGCCAGCAGCCCCCTGGCAGGGGGCAGGGACACTGAAGCTTTCTTT
CASSPLAGGRDTEAFF
>.|TRBV27|.|TRBJ1-2
TGTGCCAGCAGTTTCTCCGGGTTTAACTATGGCTACACCTTC
CASSFSGFNYGYTF
>.|TRBV29-1|.|TRBJ1-5
TGCAGCGTTCGCCAAGGGGGGGATAGCAATCAGCCCCAGCATTTT
CSVRQGGDSNQPQHF
>TRBD1|TRBV5-8|.|TRBJ2-4
TGTGCCAGCAGCCTCGGACAGGGGGGAGCCAAAAACATTCAGTACTTC
CASSLGQGGAKNIQYF
>TRBD2|TRBV9|.|TRBJ2-3
TGTGCCAGCAGCGTAGGGTTGGTAACGGGAGGGGCAGATACGCAGTATTTT
CASSVGLVTGGADTQYF
>.|TRBV12-3/TRBV12-4|.|TRBJ1-2
TGTGCCAGCAGTCTGATTCAGGGGGGCTACACCTTC
CASSLIQGGYTF
>TRBD2|TRBV19|.|TRBJ2-2
TGTGCCAGTAGTGCGACTAGCGGGGCGTCCGGGGAGCTGTTTTTT
CASSATSGASGELFF